The 32 T cell receptor beta chains in this list originate from one sample, sequenced in a study of cytomegalovirus exposure and HLA in healthy donors. The primer mix had 60 Vbeta and 13 Jbeta primers. The protocol was immunoSEQ multiplex PCR, while the TCRdb copy is restricted to in-frame clones and leaves out a portion. The sample consists of about 96,000 clones, about four fifths of them appearing once. Sequencing was carried out using PBMCs. Every receptor here comes from a woman in her sixties or seventies in good health and CMV-seropositive.

The rearrangement uses TRBV27 and TRBJ2-1; tentative D call: TRBD1 (5 bases). The CDR3 extends over 18 amino acids. Germline CDR1 MNHEY, CDR2 SMNVEV (reference sequence). Trimming shortened V by 2 bases and J by 0 bases, and 17 bases separated the two germline ends. The CDR3 nucleotides are TGTGCCAGCAGTTTAGCACACTTAGGGGTGAGCTCCTACAATGAGCAGTTCTTC. Translation gives CASSLAHLGVSSYNEQFF.

This clone was seen more than once but under ten times. The chain recombines TRBV15 with TRBJ2-3, with D perhaps matching TRBD1 (5 bases). Trimming removed 5 bases at V and 2 bases at J, with 8 bases between. The CDR3 covers 13 residues. Germline V lookup: CDR1 LNHNV, CDR2 YYDKDF (reference sequence). This CDR3 reads CATSGAATDTQYF. CDR3 in DNA: TGTGCCACCAGCGGGGCCGCCACAGATACGCAGTATTTT.

The V and J genes are TRBV21-1 and TRBJ1-4; TRBD1, the D gene given by the table, was not confirmed from the DNA. TRBV21-1 represents a pseudogene. This CDR3 has 14 residues. The CDR3 sequence: CARDRGRGNEKLFF. CDR3 DNA: TGTGCCAGGGACAGGGGTCGGGGGAATGAAAAACTGTTTTTT.

V is TRBV10-2 and J is TRBJ1-1; no reliable D call. Germline V CDR1 and CDR2: WSHSY, SAAADI. Trimming stripped 0 bases from V and 5 bases from J, with 13 bases between. This CDR3 is 15 amino acids long. The DNA for the CDR3 is TGCGCCAGCAGTGAGTCGAACGCTGCGGGGACTGAAGCTTTCTTT. It yields the protein CASSESNAAGTEAFF.

The CDR3 sequence: CASSQMVPGLAGGGDTQYF. In DNA form, the CDR3 reads TGCGCCAGCAGCCAAATGGTTCCGGGACTAGCGGGAGGTGGGGATACGCAGTATTTT. The chain is built from TRBV5-1 and TRBJ2-3, with 15 bases identical to TRBD2. Trimming took 4 bases from V and 6 from J; bases not matched to a gene: 15. Germline CDR1 is SGHRS and CDR2 is YFSETQ. CDR3 size: 19 residues.

The chain is built from TRBV18 and TRBJ1-2; TRBD1 agrees at 7 bases. The V segment lost 3 bases and the J segment 4 bases; nucleotides outside the gene matches: 8. The CDR3 has 15 residues. CDR1 and CDR2 from the germline V gene are KGHSH and LQKENI. The CDR3 DNA reads as TGTGCCAGCTCACCCCTCAGGGACAGCCCCTATGGCTACACCTTC. This sequence encodes CASSPLRDSPYGYTF.

This sequence joins TRBV5-4 and TRBJ2-3; 7 bases fit TRBD2. The CDR3 has 17 amino acids. V was clipped by 0 bases and J by 2 bases; unmatched bases: 9. CDR1 and CDR2 from the germline V gene are SGHNT and YYREEE (reference sequence). The CDR3 protein is CASSLASRTRNTDTQYF. CDR3 nucleotides: TGTGCCAGCAGCTTGGCCAGTAGGACTAGGAACACAGATACGCAGTATTTT. The whole variable domain, filled in from reference TRBV5-4 and TRBJ2-3, reads ETGVTQSPTHLIKTRGQQVTLRCSSQSGHNTVSWYQQALGQGPQFIFQYYREEENGRGNFPPRFSGLQFPNYSSELNVNALELDDSALYLCASSLASRTRNTDTQYFGPGTRLTVL.

The sample holds a few counts of this clone. V is TRBV7-2 and J is TRBJ1-2; 8 nucleotides agree with TRBD1. V lost 1 base to trimming and J lost 2 bases; unmatched junction nucleotides: 3. CDR3 length: 15 amino acids. Germline V CDR1 and CDR2: SGHTA, FQGNSA. Here the CDR3 DNA reads TGTGCCAGCAGCTTAGTATCAGGGGGCAACTATGGCTACACCTTC. Translated, it gives CASSLVSGGNYGYTF.

Notes on this clone: Sequence at one end of the junction differs from germline and may be a read error. The V and J genes are TRBV6-1 and TRBJ1-4; 9 bases fit TRBD1. Germline V gene data show CDR1 as MNHNS and CDR2 as SASEGT. The CDR3 runs to 13 residues. For the CDR3, the DNA is TGTGCCAGCAGGGAAGGACAGGGGGAAAAACTGTTTTTT. Its translation is CASREGQGEKLFF.

The chain carries TRBV2 and TRBJ2-7, with 9 bases lining up with TRBD1. Germline V gene lookup returns CDR1 SNHLY and CDR2 FYNNEI. V lost 3 bases to trimming and J lost 2 bases; unmatched junction nucleotides: 2. The CDR3 totals 14 residues. The CDR3 here is CASSEGTGPYEQYF. CDR3 bases: TGTGCCAGCAGTGAGGGGACAGGGCCCTACGAGCAGTACTTC. Full variable domain (rest looked up from reference TRBV2 and TRBJ2-7): EPEVTQTPSHQVTQMGQEVILRCVPISNHLYFYWYRQILGQKVEFLVSFYNNEISEKSEIFDDQFSVERPDGSNFTLKIRSTKLEDSAMYFCASSEGTGPYEQYFGPGTRLTVT.

This chain joins TRBV5-8 and TRBJ1-3, with no clear D. CDR3 size: 14 residues. The V gene lost 4 bases and the J gene lost 4 bases, with 12 bases spanning the gap. The V gene's germline CDR1 is SGHTS and CDR2 YDEGEE. For the CDR3, the DNA is TGTGCCAGCAGCCGCGGGATGAAGGGAAACACCATATATTTT. It codes for CASSRGMKGNTIYF.

The chain employs TRBV5-6 and TRBJ2-5; D not resolved. The CDR3 length is 11 residues. The V gene lost 4 bases and the J gene lost 5 bases, with 6 bases spanning the gap. CDR1 and CDR2 from the germline V gene are SGHDT and YYEEEE. The CDR3 here is CASSQAETQYF. CDR3 nucleotide sequence: TGTGCCAGCAGCCAAGCGGAGACCCAGTACTTC.

V gene TRBV9 combines with J gene TRBJ2-7, with TRBD2 as a possible D gene (5 bases). There are 15 residues in the CDR3. Trimming shortened V by 0 bases and J by 4 bases, and 14 bases separated the two germline ends. Germline V gene lookup returns CDR1 SGDLS and CDR2 YYNGEE. The CDR3 loop reads CASSVDGNRAYEQYF. The CDR3, as DNA: TGTGCCAGCAGCGTAGACGGGAATAGGGCATACGAGCAGTACTTC. Filled out from reference TRBV9 and TRBJ2-7, the complete variable domain reads DSGVTQTPKHLITATGQRVTLRCSPRSGDLSVYWYQQSLDQGLQFLIQYYNGEERAKGNILERFSAQQFPDLHSELNLSSLELGDSALYFCASSVDGNRAYEQYFGPGTRLTVT.

The V and J genes are TRBV29-1 and TRBJ1-2; tentative D call: TRBD1 (6 bases). Germline CDR1 reads SQVTM; CDR2 reads ANQGSEA. Trimming took 3 bases from V and 7 from J, leaving 12 bases between them. This CDR3 is 12 amino acids long. The DNA of the CDR3 is TGCAGCGTTGACGCAGGGGATTTTGGCTACACCTTC. Translation gives CSVDAGDFGYTF.

This clone was detected only once. The chain carries TRBV6-6 and TRBJ1-2, with a weak D call TRBD1 (6 bases). CDR1 is MNHNY and CDR2 is SVGAGI in the germline V gene (reference sequence). V lost 6 bases and J 7 bases, leaving 15 bases between the germline ends. The CDR3 covers 13 residues. Here the CDR3 reads CASRPQGMGGYTF. For the CDR3, the DNA is TGTGCCAGCAGGCCACAGGGAATGGGTGGCTACACCTTC.

The chain joins TRBV18 to TRBJ2-1; 8 bases line up with TRBD1. V was clipped by 3 bases and J by 8 bases; unmatched bases: 15. Germline CDR1 and CDR2: KGHSH and LQKENI. The CDR3 loop spans 17 amino acids. The CDR3 spells CASSPGGVVRGLDEQFF. CDR3 nucleotide sequence: TGTGCCAGCTCACCCGGAGGGGTGGTCAGGGGGCTCGATGAGCAGTTCTTC.

The V call is TRBV7-3, the J call TRBJ2-1; D unclear. The V end was cut by 0 bases, the J end by 7 bases, with 10 bases between. The germline V gene encodes CDR1 SGHTA and CDR2 FQGTGA. This CDR3 comprises 14 residues. Here the CDR3 DNA reads TGTGCCAGCAGCTTAACGGAAGGCAGGAATGAGCAGTTCTTC. Protein sequence: CASSLTEGRNEQFF.

This sequence joins TRBV4-1 and TRBJ1-1; D remains unclear. CDR3 length equals 15 residues. The V end was cut by 1 base, the J end by 1 base, with 10 bases between. Per the germline V gene, CDR1 is MGHRA and CDR2 is YSYEKL. The CDR3 sequence: CASSQVAFPNTEAFF. CDR3 nucleotides: TGCGCCAGCAGCCAAGTAGCGTTTCCGAACACTGAAGCTTTCTTT.

This clone appeared once. The V call is TRBV2, the J call TRBJ2-1, with TRBD2 identical over 10 bases. Trimming removed 7 bases from V and 7 bases from J; junction bases left unmatched: 13. Germline loops: CDR1 SNHLY, CDR2 FYNNEI. The CDR3 has 16 amino acids. CDR3 bases: TGTGCCAGCATCCAAGGGAGCGGGAGGGGAATAAATGAGCAGTTCTTC. Translated, it gives CASIQGSGRGINEQFF.

The rearrangement joins TRBV6-5 to TRBJ1-2; 9 nucleotides match TRBD1. The CDR3 sequence is 13 residues long. The J segment lost 8 bases and the V segment lost 2 bases, leaving 3 bases of the junction unmatched. Germline CDR1 is MNHEY and CDR2 is SVGAGI. The CDR3 here is CASSYRDREGYTF. DNA of the CDR3: TGTGCCAGCAGTTACCGGGACAGGGAAGGCTACACCTTC.

The chain uses TRBV5-5 and TRBJ1-4; TRBD1 aligns across 9 bases. V shed 1 base, J shed 0 bases, and the junction held 10 bases outside the gene matches. CDR1 is SGHKS, CDR2 YYEKEE, per germline (reference sequence). The CDR3 has 19 amino acids. For the CDR3, the DNA is TGTGCCAGCAGCTTGCGCGCGACAGGGGGATCAGCAACTAATGAAAAACTGTTTTTT. Translation: CASSLRATGGSATNEKLFF.

In its sample, this clone was seen once. CDR3 coding DNA: TGCAGCGTTGAGGGGGCCCTCCCGGGGACTGAAGCTTTCTTT. This translates into CSVEGALPGTEAFF. This chain links TRBV29-1 with TRBJ1-1, with D possibly TRBD1 on 6 matching bases. V dropped 3 bases and J dropped 5 bases, with 16 bases sitting between them. This CDR3 region has 14 residues. In germline, CDR1 is SQVTM, CDR2 ANQGSEA. The full variable domain, its missing parts supplied by reference TRBV29-1 and TRBJ1-1, is SAVISQKPSRDICQRGTSLTIQCQVDSQVTMMFWYRQQPGQSLTLIATANQGSEATYESGFVIDKFPISRPNLTFSTLTVSNMSPEDSSIYLCSVEGALPGTEAFFGQGTRLTVV.

This chain links TRBV5-1 with TRBJ1-1; D gene ambiguous. CDR1 SGHRS and CDR2 YFSETQ come from the germline V gene. Trimming removed 0 bases at V and 6 bases at J, with 9 bases between. CDR3 length: 13 residues. This CDR3 reads CASSLDFAAEAFF. The CDR3, as DNA: TGCGCCAGCAGCTTGGATTTCGCAGCTGAAGCTTTCTTT.

J is TRBJ2-1 and V is TRBV7-8; 7 bases agree with TRBD2. Unmatched junction bases numbered 7, after V lost 5 bases and J lost 9 bases. CDR1 SGHVS and CDR2 FQNEAQ come from the germline V gene. The CDR3 spans 13 residues. CDR3 coding DNA: TGTGCCAGCAGCGGGGTGGGGGAGGGTGAGCAGTTCTTC. It is translated as CASSGVGEGEQFF.

J is TRBJ2-7 and V is TRBV19; 8 nucleotides align to TRBD1. The J segment lost 4 bases and the V segment lost 7 bases, leaving 9 bases of the junction unmatched. Germline CDR1 LNHDA, CDR2 SQIVND (reference sequence). This CDR3 has 14 amino acids. The CDR3, as DNA: TGTGCCAGTAAAAGGACAGGGATTTCGTACGAGCAGTACTTC. Translation gives CASKRTGISYEQYF.

This clone has only a few counts. V is TRBV28 and J is TRBJ1-4; 7 bases are a match to TRBD1. Germline values: CDR1 MDHEN, CDR2 SYDVKM. The CDR3 has 17 residues. V lost 6 bases to trimming and J lost 0 bases; unmatched junction nucleotides: 10. CDR3 residues: CASSTRTGLATNEKLFF. Here the CDR3 DNA reads TGTGCCAGCAGCACCCGGACAGGACTCGCAACTAATGAAAAACTGTTTTTT. Filled out from reference TRBV28 and TRBJ1-4, the complete variable domain reads DVKVTQSSRYLVKRTGEKVFLECVQDMDHENMFWYRQDPGLGLRLIYFSYDVKMKEKGDIPEGYSVSREKKERFSLILESASTNQTSMYLCASSTRTGLATNEKLFFGSGTQLSVL.

CDR3 coding DNA: TGTGCCAGCAGTTCCCCCCTAGGGACCAGGGGGGTGAACATTCAGTACTTC. Translating gives CASSSPLGTRGVNIQYF. This chain links TRBV27 with TRBJ2-4, with D tentatively TRBD1 (7 bases). The CDR3 has 17 amino acids. CDR1 and CDR2 from the germline V gene are MNHEY and SMNVEV (reference sequence). V was pared by 4 bases and J by 7 bases, with 23 bases between.

The chain couples TRBV6-5 to TRBJ2-1, with 7 bases lining up with TRBD1. J was trimmed by 6 bases and V by 6 bases; bases with no gene match: 8. The CDR3 runs to 14 residues. Germline lookup yields CDR1 MNHEY and CDR2 SVGAGI. CDR3 residues: CASRTDRVRNEQFF. In DNA form, the CDR3 reads TGTGCCAGCAGGACAGACAGGGTCCGCAATGAGCAGTTCTTC.

This clone was observed a few times. This chain joins TRBV28 and TRBJ1-2, with a possible D match to TRBD1 (5 bases). Germline CDR1 is MDHEN and CDR2 is SYDVKM. This CDR3 comprises 14 residues. The V end was cut by 6 bases, the J end by 8 bases, with 19 bases between. CDR3 nucleotide sequence: TGTGCCAGCAGCTCTGGTCCGGGGGGAAGGGGCTACACCTTC. Protein: CASSSGPGGRGYTF.

The chain recombines TRBV21-1 with TRBJ2-2; no check of the table's D call, TRBD1, against the DNA was made. TRBV21-1 is a pseudogene segment. This CDR3 has 20 residues. As DNA, the CDR3 is TGTGCCAGCAGCAAAGTGATGGTTCTGGGGGACAGGGGTAGCACCGGGGAGCTGTTTTTT. It yields the protein CASSKVMVLGDRGSTGELFF.

This chain uses TRBV9 with TRBJ2-6; D remains unclear. This CDR3 has 15 residues. Trimming shortened V by 0 bases and J by 0 bases, and 4 bases separated the two germline ends. Germline CDR1 reads SGDLS; CDR2 reads YYNGEE. The CDR3 loop is CASSVELSGANVLTF. The DNA for the CDR3 is TGTGCCAGCAGCGTAGAGCTCTCTGGGGCCAACGTCCTGACTTTC. Combining the CDR3 with reference TRBV9 and TRBJ2-6 gives the whole variable domain DSGVTQTPKHLITATGQRVTLRCSPRSGDLSVYWYQQSLDQGLQFLIQYYNGEERAKGNILERFSAQQFPDLHSELNLSSLELGDSALYFCASSVELSGANVLTFGAGSRLTVL.

The chain employs TRBV7-8 and TRBJ1-3; TRBD1 agrees at 8 bases. This CDR3 has 15 amino acids. The germline V gene has CDR1 SGHVS and CDR2 FQNEAQ. Trimming took 4 bases from V and 1 from J; bases not matched to a gene: 3. CDR3 region: CASSSHRGSGNTIYF. CDR3 in DNA: TGTGCCAGCAGCTCGCACAGGGGGTCTGGAAACACCATATATTTT.